A selection of T cell receptor beta chains follows, all from one sample in a study of cytomegalovirus exposure and HLA in healthy donors. Only in-frame clones appear in the TCRdb table, and some are missing; sequencing was by immunoSEQ multiplex PCR. This table has about 98,000 clones, more than 60% appearing once. The sample comprised PBMCs. All receptors derive from a man aged 50 to 60 in good health and CMV-seronegative. CDR3s include the opening cysteine and the closing phenylalanine or tryptophan. D genes are given only for firm matches. Only some rows state a clone size, as once, few, many or a class for expanded clones.

-	TRBV5-1	TRBJ2-2	TRBD1	TGCGCCAGCGGTACCGGGACAGGTACCGGGGAGCTGTTTTTT	CASGTGTGTGELFF
-	TRBV6-1	TRBJ2-3	TRBD2	TGTGCCAGCAGGTTGACTAGCGGGAGTTCAGATACGCAGTATTTT	CASRLTSGSSDTQYF
-	TRBV19	TRBJ2-7	-	TGTGCCAGTAGTATAGATCGAGCGAAGGTTGGCGAGCAGTACTTC	CASSIDRAKVGEQYF
-	TRBV18	TRBJ1-1	-	TGTGCCAGCTTGCGGAACACTGAAGCTTTCTTT	CASLRNTEAFF
-	TRBV7-9	TRBJ2-7	TRBD1	TGTGCCAGCAGTAACCGGGACAGGGTCCCCTACGAGCAGTACTTC	CASSNRDRVPYEQYF
once	TRBV7-9	TRBJ2-7	-	TGTTCCAGCAGCTTATCTAGTATCGAGCAGTACTTC	CSSSLSSIEQYF
-	TRBV28	TRBJ2-1	-	TGTGCCAGCAGCCTAGGCAATGAGCAGTTCTTC	CASSLGNEQFF
-	TRBV7-9	TRBJ2-7	TRBD2	TGTGCCAGCAGCTTAGCGCCCAGCGGGAGTGTCCACGAGCAGTACTTC	CASSLAPSGSVHEQYF
few	TRBV9	TRBJ2-7	TRBD1	TGTGCCAGCAGCTTGGGACAGGGAGGTTACGAGCAGTACTTC	CASSLGQGGYEQYF
-	TRBV19	TRBJ1-2	TRBD1	TGTGCCAGTAGCCTCGGCATCGGGACAGGGTCGCATGGCTACACCTTC	CASSLGIGTGSHGYTF
-	TRBV6-4	TRBJ1-2	-	TGTGCCAGCAGTGACCCACAGGACTATGGCTACACCTTC	CASSDPQDYGYTF
-	TRBV28	TRBJ1-2	TRBD1	TGTGCCAGCAGTGTCTCATCAGGGGGGCACATCAACTATGGCTACACCTTC	CASSVSSGGHINYGYTF
-	TRBV11-1	TRBJ1-2	-	TGTGCCAGCAGCTTAGCAGGGACAAAAACCCTCTATGGCTACACCTTC	CASSLAGTKTLYGYTF
-	TRBV18	TRBJ2-7	-	TGTGCCAGCTCACCCGGTGGGGTTGGGGCCTACGAGCAGTACTTC	CASSPGGVGAYEQYF
-	TRBV5-3	TRBJ1-2	TRBD1	TGTGCCAGAAGCTTAAAAAAAGTACCCGACAGGGGGATGCATGGCTACACCTTC	CARSLKKVPDRGMHGYTF
few	TRBV6-9	TRBJ1-4	-	TGTGCCAGCCCTGGCCGGGGGGATGCAACTAATGAAAAACTGTTTTTT	CASPGRGDATNEKLFF
-	TRBV28	TRBJ2-2	TRBD2	TGTGCCAGCAGCACCTACGGGGACTATTACCCGGTCGTTGGCACCGGGGAGCTGTTTTTT	CASSTYGDYYPVVGTGELFF
few	TRBV7-9	TRBJ1-2	-	TGTGCCAGCAGCCGGGACATTAACTATGGCTACACCTTC	CASSRDINYGYTF
-	TRBV7-8	TRBJ1-5	-	TGTGCCAGCAGCTTAGATCGGTCTCAATATAGCAATCAGCCCCAGCATTTT	CASSLDRSQYSNQPQHF
-	TRBV6-6	TRBJ1-1	-	TGTGCCAGCAGGCTACAGGGTATAAACACTGAAGCTTTCTTT	CASRLQGINTEAFF
-	TRBV11-2	TRBJ2-5	-	TGTGCCAGCAGCTTAGCCGCACAGATTGGCCCGACCCAGTACTTC	CASSLAAQIGPTQYF
once	TRBV5-4	TRBJ2-6	-	TGTGCCAGCAGCTTGGATCCGGTCTCTGGGGCCAACGTCCTGACTTTC	CASSLDPVSGANVLTF
-	TRBV18	TRBJ2-7	-	TGTGCCAGCTCACCCTCGGTGGACAGCTCCTACGAGCAGTACTTC	CASSPSVDSSYEQYF
-	TRBV30	TRBJ2-1	-	TGTGCCTGGAGAGCGGGACCACTAGGGGGTGAGCAGTTCTTC	CAWRAGPLGGEQFF
few	TRBV7-9	TRBJ2-5	TRBD1	TGTGCCAGCAGCTTAGAGCCCGGACAGGAACGCCAAGAGACCCAGTACTTC	CASSLEPGQERQETQYF
few	TRBV7-9	TRBJ2-7	TRBD1	TGTGCCAGCAGGGGAGGGGGGACAGGGACCCCCTACGAGCAGTACTTC	CASRGGGTGTPYEQYF
-	TRBV7-2	TRBJ2-3	TRBD2	TGTGCCAGCAGCTTACGACTAGCGGGGAGCACAGATACGCAGTATTTT	CASSLRLAGSTDTQYF
-	TRBV6-1	TRBJ2-3	-	TGTGCCAGCAGTGGACAGGGCACAGATACGCAGTATTTT	CASSGQGTDTQYF
-	TRBV19	TRBJ1-3	-	TGTGCCAAAGTAGGAAGGGGTTCCTCTGGAAACACCATATATTTT	CAKVGRGSSGNTIYF
-	TRBV11-2	TRBJ2-5	TRBD2	TGTGCCAGCAGCATGGGACTAGCGGGAGTGGGGACCCAGTACTTC	CASSMGLAGVGTQYF
-	TRBV6-1	TRBJ1-2	-	TGTGCCAGCAGTTCCCAGGGGAGGGCTAGCTACACCTTC	CASSSQGRASYTF
-	TRBV28	TRBJ1-4	-	TGTGCCAGCAGTTTACCCGAGCACTCAGGAAAACTGTTTTTT	CASSLPEHSGKLFF
-	TRBV11-2	TRBJ2-5	-	TGTGCCAGCAGCTTAGCGGGACTTCTGCTACACAAAGAGACCCAGTACTTC	CASSLAGLLLHKETQYF
few	TRBV20-1	TRBJ1-2	-	TGCAGTGCTGGAGATCTACAGTCCCACTTC	CSAGDLQSHF
-	TRBV6-5	TRBJ1-6	-	TGTGCCAGCAGTTACGGTGGGGCGAATAATTCACCCCTCCACTTT	CASSYGGANNSPLHF
-	TRBV28	TRBJ1-1	-	TGTGCCAGCAGTAAGGCAGGGGCCACTGAAGCTTTCTTT	CASSKAGATEAFF
-	TRBV9	TRBJ2-1	-	TGTGCCAGCAGCGTAGACAGGGCCTCGAACAATGAGCAGTTCTTC	CASSVDRASNNEQFF
once	TRBV7-7	TRBJ2-2	TRBD2	TGTGCTAGCAGCCCCACTAGCGGGAGTTTCACCGGGGAGCTGTTTTTT	CASSPTSGSFTGELFF
-	TRBV10-3	TRBJ2-3	TRBD2	TGTGCCATCAGACTGACTAGCGGGAGCACAGATACGCAGTATTTT	CAIRLTSGSTDTQYF
-	TRBV29-1	TRBJ2-1	TRBD2	TGCAGCGTGCGTTTCCTAGCGGGAGATCGGGAGAATGAGCAGTTCTTC	CSVRFLAGDRENEQFF
-	TRBV30	TRBJ2-5	-	TGTGCCTGGGCCCTAGTTGGGCAAGAGACCCAGTACTTC	CAWALVGQETQYF
few	TRBV4-1	TRBJ2-1	TRBD1	TGCGCCAGCAGGCCCGGGACAGGGATGGGCGATGAGCAGTTCTTC	CASRPGTGMGDEQFF